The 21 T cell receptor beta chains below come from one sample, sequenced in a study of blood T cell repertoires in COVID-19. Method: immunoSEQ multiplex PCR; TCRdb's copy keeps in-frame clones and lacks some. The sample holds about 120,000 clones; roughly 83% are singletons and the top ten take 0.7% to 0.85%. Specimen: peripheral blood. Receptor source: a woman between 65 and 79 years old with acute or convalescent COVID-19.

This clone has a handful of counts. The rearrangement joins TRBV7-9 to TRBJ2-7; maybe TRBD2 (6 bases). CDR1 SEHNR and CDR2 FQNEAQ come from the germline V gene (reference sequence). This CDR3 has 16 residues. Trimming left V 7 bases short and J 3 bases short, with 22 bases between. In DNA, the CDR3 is TGTGCCAGCACCCCAAGGAGGGCTAGCGCCCGCTACGAGCAGTACTTC. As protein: CASTPRRASARYEQYF.

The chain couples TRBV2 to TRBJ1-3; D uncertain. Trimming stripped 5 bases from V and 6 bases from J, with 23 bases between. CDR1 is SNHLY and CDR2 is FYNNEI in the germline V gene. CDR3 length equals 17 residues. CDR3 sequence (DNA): TGTGCCAGCAGTTCTTGGTCCACCCCAGGAAATGAAAACACCATATATTTT. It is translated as CASSSWSTPGNENTIYF. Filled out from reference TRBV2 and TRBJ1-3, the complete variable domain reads EPEVTQTPSHQVTQMGQEVILRCVPISNHLYFYWYRQILGQKVEFLVSFYNNEISEKSEIFDDQFSVERPDGSNFTLKIRSTKLEDSAMYFCASSSWSTPGNENTIYFGEGSWLTVV.

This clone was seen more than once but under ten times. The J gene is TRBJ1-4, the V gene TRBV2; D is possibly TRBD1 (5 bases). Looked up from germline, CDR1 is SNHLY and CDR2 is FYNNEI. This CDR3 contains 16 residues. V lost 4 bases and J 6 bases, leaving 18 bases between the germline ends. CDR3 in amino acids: CASSAGTGRGDEKLFF. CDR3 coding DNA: TGTGCCAGCAGTGCGGGAACAGGCCGCGGGGATGAAAAACTGTTTTTT.

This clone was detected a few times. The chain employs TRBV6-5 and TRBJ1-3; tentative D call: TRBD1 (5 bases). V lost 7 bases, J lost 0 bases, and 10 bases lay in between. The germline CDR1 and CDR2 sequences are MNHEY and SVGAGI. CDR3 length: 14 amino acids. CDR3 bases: TGTGCCAGCACTGGGACTAACTCTGGAAACACCATATATTTT. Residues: CASTGTNSGNTIYF.

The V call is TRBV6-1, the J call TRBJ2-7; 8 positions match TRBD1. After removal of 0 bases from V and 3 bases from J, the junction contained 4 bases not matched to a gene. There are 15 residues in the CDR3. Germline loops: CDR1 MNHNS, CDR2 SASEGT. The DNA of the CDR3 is TGTGCCAGCAGTGAAGCTGGCACAGGGGGCTACGAGCAGTACTTC. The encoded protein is CASSEAGTGGYEQYF.

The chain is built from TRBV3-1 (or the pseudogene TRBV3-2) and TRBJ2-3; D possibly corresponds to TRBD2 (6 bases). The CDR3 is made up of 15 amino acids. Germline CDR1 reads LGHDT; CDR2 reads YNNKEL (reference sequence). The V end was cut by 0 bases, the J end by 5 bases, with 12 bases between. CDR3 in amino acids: CASSQEAQGLDTQYF. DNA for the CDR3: TGTGCCAGCAGCCAAGAGGCCCAGGGACTAGATACGCAGTATTTT.

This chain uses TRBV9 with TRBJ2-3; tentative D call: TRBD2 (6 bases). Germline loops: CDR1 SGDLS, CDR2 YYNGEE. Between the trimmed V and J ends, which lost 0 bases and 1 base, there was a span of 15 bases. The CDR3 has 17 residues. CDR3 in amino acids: CASSVAGHGGGTDTQYF. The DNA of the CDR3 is TGTGCCAGCAGCGTAGCTGGTCACGGGGGAGGCACAGATACGCAGTATTTT.

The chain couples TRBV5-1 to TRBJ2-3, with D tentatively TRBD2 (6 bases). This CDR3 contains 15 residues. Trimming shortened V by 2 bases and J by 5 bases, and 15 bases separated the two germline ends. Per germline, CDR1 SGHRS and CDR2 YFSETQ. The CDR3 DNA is TGCGCCAGCAGCTTTCAGCGGGCAAGTGTAGATACGCAGTATTTT. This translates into CASSFQRASVDTQYF.

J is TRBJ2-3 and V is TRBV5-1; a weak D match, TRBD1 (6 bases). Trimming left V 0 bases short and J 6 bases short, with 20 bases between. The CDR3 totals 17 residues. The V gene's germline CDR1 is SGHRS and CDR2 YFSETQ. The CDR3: CASSLDGPWGQVDTQYF. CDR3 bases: TGCGCCAGCAGCTTGGATGGCCCTTGGGGGCAGGTTGATACGCAGTATTTT.

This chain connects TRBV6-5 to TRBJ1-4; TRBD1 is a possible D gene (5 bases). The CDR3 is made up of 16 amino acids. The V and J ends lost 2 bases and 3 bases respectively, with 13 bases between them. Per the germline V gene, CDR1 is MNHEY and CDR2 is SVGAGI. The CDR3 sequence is CASSYRRGTSNEKLFF. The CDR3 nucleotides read TGTGCCAGCAGTTACCGTCGGGGGACTTCTAATGAAAAACTGTTTTTT.

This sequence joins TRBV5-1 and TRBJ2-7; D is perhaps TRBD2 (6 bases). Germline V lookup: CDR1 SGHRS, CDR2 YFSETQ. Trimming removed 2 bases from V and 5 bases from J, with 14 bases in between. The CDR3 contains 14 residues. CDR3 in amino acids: CASSFGGSNNEQYF. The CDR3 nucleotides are TGCGCCAGCAGCTTCGGAGGGAGTAACAACGAGCAGTACTTC.

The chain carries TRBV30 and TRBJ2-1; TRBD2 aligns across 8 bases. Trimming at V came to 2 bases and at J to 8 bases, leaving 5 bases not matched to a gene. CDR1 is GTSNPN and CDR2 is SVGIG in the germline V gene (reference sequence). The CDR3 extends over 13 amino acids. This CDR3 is CAWSSGRADEQFF. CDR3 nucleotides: TGTGCCTGGAGTAGCGGGAGAGCCGATGAGCAGTTCTTC.

The CDR3 protein is CASSRLLGTDTQYF. CDR3 sequence (DNA): TGTGCCAGCAGCCGACTTCTCGGCACAGATACGCAGTATTTT. The V and J genes are TRBV27 and TRBJ2-3, with unresolved D. The CDR3 length is 14 residues. Germline V gene lookup returns CDR1 MNHEY and CDR2 SMNVEV (reference sequence). V lost 6 bases and J lost 1, with 11 bases in between.

The CDR3 loop is CASSPGRRGGTEAFF. The CDR3 DNA reads as TGTGCCAGCAGCCCGGGACGGCGGGGTGGCACTGAAGCTTTCTTT. The chain is built from TRBV7-2 and TRBJ1-1, with D tentatively TRBD1 (5 bases). With 5 bases removed from V and 4 bases from J, the gap between germline ends came to 17 bases. The CDR3 is 15 amino acids. Germline CDR1 is SGHTA and CDR2 is FQGNSA.

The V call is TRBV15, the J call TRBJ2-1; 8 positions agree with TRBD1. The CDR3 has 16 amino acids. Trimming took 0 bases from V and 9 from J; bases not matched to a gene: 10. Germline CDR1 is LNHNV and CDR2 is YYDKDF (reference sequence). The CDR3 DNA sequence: TGTGCCACCAGCAGAGATAGGGCCAGGGGGCAACTTGAGCAGTTCTTC. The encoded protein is CATSRDRARGQLEQFF.

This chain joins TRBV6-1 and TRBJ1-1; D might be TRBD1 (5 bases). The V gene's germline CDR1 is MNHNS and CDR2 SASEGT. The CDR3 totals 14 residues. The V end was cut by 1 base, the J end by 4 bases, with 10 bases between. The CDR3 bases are TGTGCCAGCAGTGAAGTCCAGGGAGGCACTGAAGCTTTCTTT. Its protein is CASSEVQGGTEAFF.

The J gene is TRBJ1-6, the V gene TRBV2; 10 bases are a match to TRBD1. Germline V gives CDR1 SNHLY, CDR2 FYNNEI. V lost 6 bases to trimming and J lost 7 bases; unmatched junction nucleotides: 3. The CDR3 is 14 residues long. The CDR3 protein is CASRMGQGNSPLHF. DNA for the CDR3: TGTGCCAGCAGGATGGGACAGGGGAATTCACCCCTCCACTTT.

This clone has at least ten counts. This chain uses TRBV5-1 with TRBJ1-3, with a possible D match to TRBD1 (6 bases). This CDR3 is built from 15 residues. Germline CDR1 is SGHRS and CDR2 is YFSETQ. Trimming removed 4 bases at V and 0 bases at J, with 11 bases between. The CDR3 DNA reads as TGCGCCAGCAGCGTCTCAGGGGTCTCTGGAAACACCATATATTTT. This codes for CASSVSGVSGNTIYF.

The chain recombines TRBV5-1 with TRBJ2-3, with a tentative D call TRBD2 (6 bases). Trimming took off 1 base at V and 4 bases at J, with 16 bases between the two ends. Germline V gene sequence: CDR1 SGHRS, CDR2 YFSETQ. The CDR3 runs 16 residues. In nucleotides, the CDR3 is TGCGCCAGCAGCTTGATTGGGGGGAACGGGGCAGATACGCAGTATTTT. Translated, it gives CASSLIGGNGADTQYF.

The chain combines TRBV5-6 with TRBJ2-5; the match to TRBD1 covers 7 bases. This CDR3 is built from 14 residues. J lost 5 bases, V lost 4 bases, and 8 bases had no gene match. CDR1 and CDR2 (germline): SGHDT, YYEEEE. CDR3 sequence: CASSGDRAKETQYF. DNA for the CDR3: TGTGCCAGCAGCGGCGACAGGGCTAAGGAGACCCAGTACTTC.

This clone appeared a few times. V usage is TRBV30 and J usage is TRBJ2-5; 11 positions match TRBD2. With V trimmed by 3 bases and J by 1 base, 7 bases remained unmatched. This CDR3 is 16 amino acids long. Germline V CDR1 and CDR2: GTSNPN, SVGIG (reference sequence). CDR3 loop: CAWRTPGLAVQETQYF. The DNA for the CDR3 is TGTGCCTGGAGAACCCCGGGACTAGCGGTCCAAGAGACCCAGTACTTC.